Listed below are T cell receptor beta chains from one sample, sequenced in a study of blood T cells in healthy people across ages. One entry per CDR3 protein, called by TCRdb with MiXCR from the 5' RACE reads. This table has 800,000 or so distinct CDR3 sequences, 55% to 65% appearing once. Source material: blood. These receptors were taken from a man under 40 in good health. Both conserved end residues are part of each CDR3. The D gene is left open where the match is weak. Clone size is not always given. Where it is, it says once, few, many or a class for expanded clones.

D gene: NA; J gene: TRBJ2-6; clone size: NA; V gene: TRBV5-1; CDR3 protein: CASSSGGGQPTSGANVLTF; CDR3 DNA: TGCGCCAGCAGTTCTGGGGGAGGACAGCCGACCTCTGGGGCCAACGTCCTGACTTTC
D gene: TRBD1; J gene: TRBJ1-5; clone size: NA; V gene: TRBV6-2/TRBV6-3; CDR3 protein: CASKQTGIRQPQHF; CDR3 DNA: TGTGCCAGCAAACAGACAGGGATAAGGCAGCCCCAGCATTTT
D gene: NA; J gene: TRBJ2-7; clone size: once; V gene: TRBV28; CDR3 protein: CASDSSGSGEYEQYF; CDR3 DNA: TGTGCCAGCGACTCCTCGGGTAGCGGAGAGTACGAGCAGTACTTC
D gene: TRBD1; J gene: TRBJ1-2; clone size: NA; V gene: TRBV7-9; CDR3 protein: CASSSTKDRGVYGYTF; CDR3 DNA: TGTGCCAGCAGCTCGACGAAGGACAGGGGAGTTTATGGCTACACCTTC
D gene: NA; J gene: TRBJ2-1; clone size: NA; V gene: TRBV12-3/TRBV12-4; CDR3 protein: CASPPGGSYNEQFF; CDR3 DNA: TGTGCCAGCCCTCCAGGTGGCTCCTACAATGAGCAGTTCTTC
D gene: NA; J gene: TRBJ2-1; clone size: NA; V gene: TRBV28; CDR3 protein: CASSENRDINNEQFF; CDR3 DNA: TGTGCCAGCAGTGAGAACCGGGACATAAACAATGAGCAGTTCTTC
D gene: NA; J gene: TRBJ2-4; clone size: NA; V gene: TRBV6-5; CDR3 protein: CASSYSWEANIQYF; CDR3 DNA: TGTGCCAGCAGTTACTCTTGGGAGGCGAACATTCAGTACTTC
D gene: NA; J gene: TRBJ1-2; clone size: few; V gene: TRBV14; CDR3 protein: CASSQGVYGYTF; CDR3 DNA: TGTGCCAGCAGCCAGGGGGTTTATGGCTACACCTTC
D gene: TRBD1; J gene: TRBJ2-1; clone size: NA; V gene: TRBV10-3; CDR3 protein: CAISSTTGTGLQHEQFF; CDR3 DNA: TGTGCCATCAGTAGCACCACCGGGACAGGGTTACAACATGAGCAGTTCTTC
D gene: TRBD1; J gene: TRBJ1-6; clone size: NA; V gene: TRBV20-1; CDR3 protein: CSASGTANSPLHF; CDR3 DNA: TGCAGTGCCTCCGGGACAGCTAATTCACCCCTCCACTTT
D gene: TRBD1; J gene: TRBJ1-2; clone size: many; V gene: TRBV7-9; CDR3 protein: CASSLSRDRGWNYGYTF; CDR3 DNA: TGTGCCAGCAGCTTATCCCGGGACAGGGGGTGGAACTATGGCTACACCTTC
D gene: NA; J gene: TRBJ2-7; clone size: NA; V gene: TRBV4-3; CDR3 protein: CASSPAWASYEQYF; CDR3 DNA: TGCGCCAGCAGCCCGGCGTGGGCATCCTACGAGCAGTACTTC
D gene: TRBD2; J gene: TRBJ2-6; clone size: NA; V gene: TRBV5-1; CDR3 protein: CASSSIAGVSGANVLTF; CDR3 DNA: TGCGCCAGCAGCTCCATAGCGGGGGTATCTGGGGCCAACGTCCTGACTTTC
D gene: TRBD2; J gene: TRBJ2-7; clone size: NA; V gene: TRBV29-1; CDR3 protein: CSVAGGGTYEQYF; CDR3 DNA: TGCAGCGTTGCGGGCGGGGGAACCTACGAGCAGTACTTC
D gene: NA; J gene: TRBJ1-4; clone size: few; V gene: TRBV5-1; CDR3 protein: CASRPGGSNEKLFF; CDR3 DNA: TGCGCCAGCCGCCCGGGTGGGTCAAATGAAAAACTGTTTTTT
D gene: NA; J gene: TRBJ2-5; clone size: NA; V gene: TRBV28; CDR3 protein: CASSSHREGETQYF; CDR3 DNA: TGTGCCAGCAGTTCACACAGGGAAGGAGAGACCCAGTACTTC
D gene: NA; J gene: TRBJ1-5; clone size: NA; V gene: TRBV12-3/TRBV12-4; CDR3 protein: CASSFEGLGGQPQHF; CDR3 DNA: TGTGCCAGCAGTTTTGAGGGGCTCGGGGGTCAGCCCCAGCATTTT
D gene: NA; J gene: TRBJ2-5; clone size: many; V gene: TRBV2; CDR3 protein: CASSERRGQETQYF; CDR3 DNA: TGTGCCAGCAGTGAGCGTCGGGGGCAAGAGACCCAGTACTTC
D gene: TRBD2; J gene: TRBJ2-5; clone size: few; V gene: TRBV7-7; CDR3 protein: CASSLSSGGVGETQYF; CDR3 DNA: TGTGCCAGCAGCTTGTCGTCCGGGGGGGTCGGAGAGACCCAGTACTTC
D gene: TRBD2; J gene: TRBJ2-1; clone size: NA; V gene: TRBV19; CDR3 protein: CASSILAGAGYSYNEQFF; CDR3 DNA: TGTGCCAGTAGTATACTAGCGGGGGCGGGATACTCCTACAATGAGCAGTTCTTC
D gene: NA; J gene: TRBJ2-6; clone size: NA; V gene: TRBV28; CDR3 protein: CASSFAVSGANVLTF; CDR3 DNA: TGTGCCAGCAGTTTTGCAGTCTCTGGGGCCAACGTCCTGACTTTC
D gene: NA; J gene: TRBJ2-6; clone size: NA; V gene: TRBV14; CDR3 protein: CASSPPGDLGANVLTF; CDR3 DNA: TGTGCCAGCAGCCCCCCCGGGGATCTCGGGGCCAACGTCCTGACTTTC
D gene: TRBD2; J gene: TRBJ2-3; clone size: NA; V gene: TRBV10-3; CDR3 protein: CAISDTLGTSGGTDTQYF; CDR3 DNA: TGTGCCATCAGTGACACTCTTGGGACTAGCGGGGGAACAGATACGCAGTATTTT
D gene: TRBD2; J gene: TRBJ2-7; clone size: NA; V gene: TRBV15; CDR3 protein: CATSRARGGEYEQYF; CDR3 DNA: TGTGCCACCAGCAGAGCAAGGGGAGGGGAGTACGAGCAGTACTTC
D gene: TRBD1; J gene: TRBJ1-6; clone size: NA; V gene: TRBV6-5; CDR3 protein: CASRMTGWRNSPLHF; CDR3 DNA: TGTGCCAGCAGGATGACAGGGTGGCGGAATTCACCCCTCCACTTT
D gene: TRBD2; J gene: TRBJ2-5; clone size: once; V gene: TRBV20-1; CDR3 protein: CSALYPAGGGETQYF; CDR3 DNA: TGCAGTGCTCTCTACCCAGCGGGGGGCGGGGAGACCCAGTACTTC
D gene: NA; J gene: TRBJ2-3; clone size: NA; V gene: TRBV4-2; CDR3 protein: CASSQEGLAGSDTQYF; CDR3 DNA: TGTGCCAGCAGCCAAGAGGGGCTGGCGGGGTCAGATACGCAGTATTTT
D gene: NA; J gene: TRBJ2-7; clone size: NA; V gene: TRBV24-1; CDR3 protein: CATSDPPFDEQYF; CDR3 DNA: TGTGCCACCAGTGACCCCCCGTTCGACGAGCAGTACTTC
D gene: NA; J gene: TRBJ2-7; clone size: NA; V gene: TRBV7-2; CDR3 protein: CASVLDSYEQYF; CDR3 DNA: TGTGCCAGCGTACTCGACAGCTACGAGCAGTACTTC